The clone carrying this T cell receptor (beta chain) showed up just a few times. This specimen comes from a study of T cells in Graves' hyperthyroidism and ophthalmopathy. Amplification yielded TCR beta CDR3 regions, with RNA transcripts as the source. An initial round of RT-PCR targeting the TCR CDR3 relied on the HTBI primer set. TCRdb reanalysed the multiplex PCR reads using MiXCR and keeps one entry per CDR3 protein. The sample lists around 430,000 distinct CDR3 sequences, just under 15% occurring once. Source material: blood. This sequence was found in a woman aged 25 to 39 with Graves' hyperthyroidism.

The CDR3, as DNA: TGTGCCAGCACCACCGACTCCGGACAGGGCCCGGATACGCAGTATTTT. Protein: CASTTDSGQGPDTQYF. The chain joins TRBV27 to TRBJ2-3; 8 nucleotides line up with TRBD1. Germline CDR1 reads MNHEY; CDR2 reads SMNVEV (reference sequence). The length of the CDR3 is 16 residues. J gave up 6 bases and V 7 bases, and 15 bases lay outside the gene matches.